These T cell receptor beta chains were read from a single sample in a study of blood T cell repertoires in COVID-19. Sequencing used immunoSEQ multiplex PCR; TCRdb keeps in-frame clones, though not all of them. The table lists 400,000 or so clones, approximately 90% of them singletons. Sample: peripheral blood. The receptors come from a man between 18 and 35 years old with COVID-19, enrolled during active disease. CDR3s include the opening cysteine and the closing phenylalanine or tryptophan. The order of the fields is V gene, CDR3 length, D gene, CDR3 protein. The D gene is left open where the match is weak.

>TRBV19|16|-
CASSISSGLDTGELFF
>TRBV6-5|13|-
CASSILYPYEQYF
>TRBV14|17|TRBD2
CASSQGFRGDGANVLTF
>TRBV2|14|TRBD2
CASSLASGTGELFF
>TRBV24-1|18|TRBD2
CATSAPRAGVPGTGELFF
>TRBV3-1/TRBV3-2|13|TRBD2
CASRAGVGHTQYF
>TRBV7-9|16|-
CASSARFSPGDETQYF
>TRBV30|15|TRBD1
CAWSGVDRGNYGYTF
>TRBV27|15|TRBD1
CASSLGGQLNSPLHF
>TRBV3-1/TRBV3-2|15|TRBD2
CASSRLVAGGGEQFF
>TRBV19|15|TRBD1
CASSIGTGMGYGYTF
>TRBV6-5|14|-
CASDRGSTKNIQYF
>TRBV6-6|14|TRBD2
CASVSGGRLDTQYF
>TRBV7-2|15|TRBD2
CASTETSGRANEQFF
>TRBV7-2|13|-
CASSLGRGETQYF
>TRBV6-5|12|-
CASGRENYGYTF
>TRBV10-2|12|TRBD2
CASRPSGYEQYF
>TRBV6-5|15|-
CASKQDFSGANVLTF
>TRBV5-8|15|-
CASSPGLPDTNEQFF
>TRBV3-1/TRBV3-2|13|TRBD2
CASSTGTSGSPYF